This T cell receptor (beta chain) stems from a study of identical twins. A universal primer site was created by template switching, with the cDNA bearing unique molecular identifiers. From the 5' RACE reads, TCRdb called clonotypes with MiXCR, one entry per CDR3 protein. The repertoire consists of some 500,000 distinct CDR3 sequences, with about 13% occurring once and the leading ten covering approximately 0.9%. Study findings and constraints: There were fewer insertions in abundant cord blood beta clonotypes, but memory repertoires showed no such pattern. Because invariant MAIT and iNKT cells could be present, zero-insertion analyses could be partly confounded.

This clonotype was found a few times. The target antigen is unknown. The CDR3 consists of 12 residues. These same data were also listed under a study on yellow fever vaccine responses in identical twins.

The sequenced material came from CD4+ T cells sorted from blood. The sequence was collected from a woman in her late teens or twenties in good health. The chain links TRBV12-3 or TRBV12-4 to TRBJ1-4; 8 bases align to TRBD1. CDR3 in DNA: TGTGGGTCTACAGGGGGGCCTGGTGAACTGTTTTTT. This gives the protein CGSTGGPGELFF.